A selection of T cell receptor beta chains follows, all from one sample in a study of early T cells in non-severe SARS-CoV-2 infection. Via MiXCR, TCRdb re-called the 5' RACE reads, giving one row per CDR3 protein. The profile shows around 76,000 distinct CDR3 sequences, about 10% of them singletons. Material for sequencing was whole blood. The source of these receptors is an adult who was a healthcare worker with PCR-confirmed SARS-CoV-2 infection or an uninfected control (not recorded which). The CDR3 runs from the conserved cysteine through the conserved F or W. D genes are given only for firm matches. Clone sizes are given selectively: once, few, many, or a class where the clone is expanded.

D gene,clone size,V gene,J gene,CDR3 protein,CDR3 DNA
.,many,TRBV7-2,TRBJ1-1,CASSSSGTLNTEAFF,TGTGCCAGCAGCTCCTCCGGGACACTTAACACTGAAGCTTTCTTT
.,.,TRBV6-1,TRBJ2-1,CASRSGTGNEQFF,TGTGCCAGCAGGTCTGGGACTGGCAATGAGCAGTTCTTC
TRBD1,many,TRBV6-2/TRBV6-3,TRBJ2-5,CASRRQGAKTQYF,TGTGCCAGCAGGAGACAGGGTGCGAAGACCCAGTACTTC
.,.,TRBV6-6,TRBJ2-3,CASTKTAIGADTQYF,TGTGCCAGCACTAAGACGGCCATCGGGGCAGATACGCAGTATTTT
.,.,TRBV30,TRBJ1-1,CAWGRGGNTEAFF,TGTGCCTGGGGTAGGGGGGGGAACACTGAAGCTTTCTTT
.,.,TRBV6-5,TRBJ1-5,CASSYSGRGNQPQHF,TGTGCCAGCAGTTACTCGGGAAGGGGCAATCAGCCCCAGCATTTT
TRBD1,.,TRBV5-1,TRBJ2-5,CASSLDATGAQETQYF,TGCGCCAGCAGCTTGGATGCGACAGGGGCCCAAGAGACCCAGTACTTC
.,few,TRBV24-1,TRBJ2-3,CATSDLGAGDTQYF,TGTGCCACCAGTGATTTAGGGGCCGGAGATACGCAGTATTTT
.,many,TRBV20-1,TRBJ1-1,CSAAHPVNTEAFF,TGCAGTGCTGCGCACCCCGTGAACACTGAAGCTTTCTTT
.,.,TRBV2,TRBJ2-5,CASSTTRVAAETQYF,TGTGCCAGCAGTACAACAAGGGTAGCGGCAGAGACCCAGTACTTC
.,many,TRBV6-1,TRBJ2-2,CASRILYTGELFF,TGTGCCAGCAGGATACTGTACACCGGGGAGCTGTTTTTT
.,.,TRBV11-2,TRBJ1-2,CASSLEGGGLLGGYTF,TGTGCCAGCAGCTTAGAAGGGGGAGGGCTTCTAGGTGGCTACACCTTC
TRBD2,many,TRBV5-1,TRBJ2-7,CASKERGAYEQYF,TGCGCCAGTAAAGAGCGGGGGGCCTACGAGCAGTACTTC
TRBD1,many,TRBV3-1,TRBJ2-5,CASSQDPGQGGETQYF,TGTGCCAGCAGCCAGGATCCGGGACAGGGCGGAGAGACCCAGTACTTC
.,few,TRBV6-6,TRBJ1-5,CASRGGTENQPQHF,TGTGCCAGCAGGGGAGGGACCGAGAATCAGCCCCAGCATTTT
.,.,TRBV20-1,TRBJ2-5,CSAKEGGDQETQYF,TGCAGTGCCAAGGAAGGCGGGGACCAAGAGACCCAGTACTTC
.,few,TRBV29-1,TRBJ2-3,CSSEGSLTDTQYF,TGCAGCTCCGAGGGGTCCCTCACAGATACGCAGTATTTT
TRBD2,.,TRBV10-3,TRBJ2-1,CATPIAGGKNEQFF,TGTGCCACCCCTATAGCGGGGGGGAAGAATGAGCAGTTCTTC
.,few,TRBV4-2,TRBJ2-7,CASSQLDNPYEQYF,TGTGCCAGCAGCCAATTGGACAACCCCTACGAGCAGTACTTC
.,few,TRBV6-6,TRBJ2-7,CASSHTYGTSYEQYF,TGTGCCAGCAGCCACACCTACGGCACGTCCTACGAGCAGTACTTC
TRBD2,few,TRBV6-2/TRBV6-3,TRBJ2-1,CASSYLAGGLRSYNEQFF,TGTGCCAGCAGTTACTTAGCGGGGGGCCTACGCTCCTACAATGAGCAGTTCTTC
.,few,TRBV11-2,TRBJ2-3,CASSLVAPGADTQYF,TGTGCCAGCAGCTTAGTTGCCCCAGGGGCAGATACGCAGTATTTT
TRBD2,.,TRBV6-6,TRBJ2-3,CASSLAGGLADTQYF,TGTGCCAGCAGTCTAGCGGGGGGGCTCGCAGATACGCAGTATTTT
TRBD2,few,TRBV29-1,TRBJ2-7,CSVVWEGRYEQYF,TGCAGCGTTGTTTGGGAGGGGCGCTACGAGCAGTACTTC
TRBD2,many,TRBV7-2,TRBJ2-5,CASSLRGVGQETQYF,TGTGCCAGCAGCTTGCGGGGGGTAGGCCAAGAGACCCAGTACTTC
.,.,TRBV7-2,TRBJ2-2,CASSLVRRNIGELFF,TGTGCCAGCAGCTTAGTTCGGCGGAACATCGGGGAGCTGTTTTTT
.,.,TRBV7-3,TRBJ1-1,CASSPTALTEAFF,TGTGCCAGCAGCCCTACCGCGCTGACTGAAGCTTTCTTT
.,.,TRBV19,TRBJ2-3,CARGPHTQYF,TGTGCCAGGGGGCCTCATACGCAGTATTTT
TRBD1,many,TRBV5-4,TRBJ2-7,CASSLDRDYEQYF,TGTGCCAGCAGCCTGGACAGGGACTACGAGCAGTACTTC
TRBD1,many,TRBV7-2,TRBJ2-5,CASSLVVQGTGAAETQYF,TGTGCCAGCAGCTTAGTAGTGCAGGGGACAGGGGCGGCAGAGACCCAGTACTTC
.,.,TRBV7-9,TRBJ2-5,CASAPISKAEGWGTQYF,TGTGCCAGCGCGCCGATTTCAAAGGCAGAAGGGTGGGGGACCCAGTACTTC
.,few,TRBV5-4,TRBJ2-3,CASSQTDRTDTQYF,TGTGCCAGCAGCCAAACGGATCGCACAGATACGCAGTATTTT
.,many,TRBV14,TRBJ2-7,CASSFGQGSSYEQYF,TGTGCCAGCAGCTTCGGCCAGGGGAGCTCCTACGAGCAGTACTTC
.,few,TRBV7-9,TRBJ1-5,CASSSTEGGDTQHF,TGTGCCAGCAGTTCCACCGAAGGGGGAGATACGCAGCATTTT
TRBD1,many,TRBV3-1,TRBJ1-1,CASSHWDRRTEAFF,TGTGCCAGCAGCCATTGGGACAGGAGGACTGAAGCTTTCTTT
TRBD1,.,TRBV7-3,TRBJ1-6,CASSLRGTGPPNSPLHF,TGTGCCAGCAGCTTACGAGGGACAGGGCCCCCGAATTCACCCCTCCACTTT
.,.,TRBV29-1,TRBJ2-5,CSVEDGRTLGETQYF,TGCAGCGTTGAAGACGGGCGGACACTGGGGGAGACCCAGTACTTC
TRBD2,.,TRBV5-4,TRBJ2-5,CASSSLAGVQETQYF,TGTGCCAGCAGCTCGCTAGCGGGGGTCCAAGAGACCCAGTACTTC
.,many,TRBV9,TRBJ2-5,CASSVDPIQETQYF,TGTGCCAGCAGCGTAGATCCAATACAAGAGACCCAGTACTTC
TRBD2,many,TRBV7-2,TRBJ2-5,CASSPVAGHQETQYF,TGTGCCAGCAGTCCAGTAGCGGGGCACCAAGAGACCCAGTACTTC
.,few,TRBV3-1,TRBJ2-7,CASSQANRAEQYF,TGTGCCAGCAGCCAAGCAAACAGAGCGGAGCAGTACTTC
TRBD2,many,TRBV7-2,TRBJ2-3,CASSLGSGGQDTQYF,TGTGCCAGCAGCTTAGGGTCGGGGGGGCAAGATACGCAGTATTTT
TRBD1,.,TRBV20-1,TRBJ1-5,CSAGQGGQPQHF,TGCAGTGCCGGACAGGGCGGGCAGCCCCAGCATTTT
.,many,TRBV2,TRBJ1-6,CASTPDNSSPLHF,TGTGCCAGCACCCCTGACAATTCTTCACCCCTCCACTTT
TRBD1,many,TRBV29-1,TRBJ1-1,CSVEQGARTEAFF,TGCAGCGTTGAGCAGGGGGCGCGAACTGAAGCTTTCTTT
TRBD2,.,TRBV5-1,TRBJ2-5,CASSSPGLAGGQETQYF,TGCGCCAGCAGCAGCCCGGGACTAGCGGGGGGGCAAGAGACCCAGTACTTC
TRBD1,many,TRBV11-2,TRBJ2-3,CASRPPGQGATDTQYF,TGTGCCAGCAGACCACCGGGACAGGGGGCAACAGATACGCAGTATTTT
.,few,TRBV11-2,TRBJ1-2,CASSLVVGYGYTF,TGTGCCAGCAGCTTAGTGGTGGGTTATGGCTACACCTTC